A single TCR beta chain is shown here with its context. Its specific antigen is unknown. No base quality values were provided; no much bigger clone lies one nucleotide off. This sample was taken from a study of OX40 agonist ivuxolimab in advanced cancers. Background on the whole study: The costimulatory receptor OX40 (CD134) was targeted by ivuxolimab, a fully human IgG2 agonistic monoclonal antibody. Intravenous ivuxolimab was administered to patients every 2 weeks at six dose levels: 0.01, 0.1, 0.3, 1.5, 3 and 10 mg/kg. Of the roughly 53 patients in dose escalation, about 20 had hepatocellular carcinoma, approximately 15 had melanoma, 9 had renal cell carcinoma and 9 had head and neck cancer. The dose-escalation cohort was roughly 83% male with a mean age of about 60 years, ranging from roughly 20 to 80. Patients were allowed to have had prior anti-PD-1, anti-PD-L1 or anti-CTLA-4 therapy, and around 40% of the dose-escalation patients had previously received checkpoint inhibitors. Partial responses were achieved by three dose-escalation patients, of whom one had hepatocellular carcinoma and two had cutaneous melanoma. The purpose of peripheral TCRbeta sequencing was to test whether ivuxolimab changed TCR sequence diversity and led to clonal T-cell expansion. The monotherapy dose-escalation portion (N = 52 patients) of the phase I ivuxolimab trial is reported in the paper.

To sequence the TCRbeta CDR3 region, genomic DNA was isolated from the sorted cells. TCRbeta CDR3 regions were sequenced using the immunoSEQ Assay. TCRdb re-hosts the immuneACCESS table, in-frame sequences only. Its copies lack some clones; in the studies checked, an unresolved V gene accounts for under half of them, and the cause for the rest is not known. The table for this sample lists under 45,000 clones; about 80% of them were counted only once. Around 4% of the sample is taken by the ten largest. The CDR3 runs 14 residues from the cysteine to the phenylalanine. Here the CDR3 DNA is all that survives: 42 bases in frame from base 1. V ends up 2 bases short and J 7 bases short, with an unmatched junction base count of 5. The CDR1 and CDR2 encoded by the germline V gene are MDHEN and SYDVKM. The paper as a whole reports these results and caveats: Partial responders in the 0.1-3.0 mg/kg groups had among the lowest normalized peripheral clonal expansion, especially among CD8+ T cells. After ivuxolimab, more expanded clones were found on average in CD8+ T cells than in CD4+ T cells. Antigen specificity was not determined for the clonally expanded peripheral T cells. Low levels of normalized T-cell clonal expansion were also shown by some nonresponding patients. At doses of 0.1 to 3.0 mg/kg, clonal expansion of both CD4+ and CD8+ blood T cells was observed from baseline to week 6.

Patients with a history of autoimmune disease or receiving systemic immunosuppression were excluded from the trial. In every dose cohort, peripheral blood was drawn for TCR sequencing at baseline, cycle 4 day 1, and cycle 7 day 1. The samples were taken from a phase I, first-in-human, multicenter, open-label dose-escalation trial of ivuxolimab. Adults with locally advanced or metastatic melanoma, renal cell, hepatocellular, or head and neck squamous cell carcinoma were enrolled in the trial. Before TCR sequencing, CD4+ T cells and CD8+ T cells from peripheral blood were sorted into separate populations.

This receptor was taken from an adult with an advanced solid tumor such as melanoma, head and neck, liver or kidney cancer. The chain joins TRBV28 to TRBJ1-2; 9 central bases correspond to TRBD1. The sequencing used CD4+ or CD8+ T cells sorted from blood, collected in a trial of the OX40 agonist ivuxolimab. CDR3 sequence: CASSLGTGRGGYTF. The DNA sequence is TGTGCCAGCAGTTTAGGGACAGGGAGGGGTGGCTACACCTTC.